This entry describes one T cell receptor beta chain. Its binding antigen is unknown. No much larger clonotype is one base removed from it; base qualities were not supplied. Unstimulated Tregs (CD4+CD25+CD127-), CD4+ non-Tregs (CD4+CD25-), CD4 and CD8 cells were FACS-sorted from thawed PBMCs. Healthy control blood came either as purchased buffy coats or from healthy volunteers. Healthy control blood was separated into PBMCs by Ficoll density gradient and cryopreserved, and patient PBMCs were collected both before and after transplant. The sample originates from a study of Tregs in tolerant kidney transplant recipients (dated by TCRdb to about 2019). Study-level background: Before combined kidney and bone marrow transplantation, this study identified donor-specific regulatory T cells using TCRbeta sequencing and then followed those same cells after transplant. TCRbeta repertoire sequencing was used in a few healthy controls to compare several ways of expanding Tregs specific for an allogeneic donor. Results and caveats for the whole study, not just this receptor: Because only a small number of patients were included, the study had limitations, and the results will need to be validated in larger populations as well as under other immunosuppression protocols. Expanding Tregs with activated donor B cells appeared to identify the most biologically relevant and donor-specific TCRbeta repertoire. Biological reproducibility was not directly assessed, although technical replication error appeared to be minimal.

For TCRbeta CDR3 sequencing, genomic DNA was extracted from sorted cells using the QIAGEN DNeasy Blood and Tissue Kit. High-throughput TCRbeta CDR3 sequencing, which included PCR amplification with bias correction and internal controls, was done commercially through immunoSEQ. The original methods were these. A unique productive TCRbeta sequence was defined by the CDR3 nucleotide sequence when primers matched, and otherwise by the CDR3 amino acid sequence together with the Vbeta and Jbeta genes. Sorting error was corrected by removing sequences shared between sorted populations at a frequency ratio of 2:1 or less, and the remaining shared sequences were assigned to the higher population. A sequence was defined as donor-reactive if the sequence was expanded at least 5-fold in CFSE-low cells compared with unstimulated cells and had a frequency of at least 0.01% in CFSE-low cells. Repertoire divergence was quantified by Jensen-Shannon divergence calculated from the top 100 TCRbeta sequences ranked by frequency. For any sample with multiple sequencing runs, sorting error was corrected in each run separately before the runs were pooled. TCRdb holds this immuneACCESS table with in-frame rearrangements only. Some clones are missing; in checked studies, unresolved V genes explain under half, and the rest has no known cause. That table is the source of V, J and clone size, and D and trimming were worked out from the DNA. This sample is represented by tens of thousands of clones; about 83% of them were singletons. The top ten constitute roughly 4% of the sample.

The germline V gene gives CDR1 as SGHTA and CDR2 as FQGNSA. CDR3 length: 15 amino acids, cysteine to phenylalanine. Just the 45-base CDR3 DNA is kept, in frame starting at base 1. A distance of 11 bases separates the germline ends of V and J, which lose 5 bases and 0 bases respectively. Sequencing was carried out using CD4+ T cells from blood. Recombination linked TRBV7-2 to TRBJ2-1, with TRBD2 tentatively as D gene (6 bases match). The receptor comes from a human donor in good health. The CDR3 region has the sequence CASSPIGSSYNEQFF. The nucleotides read TGTGCCAGCAGCCCAATCGGGAGCTCCTACAATGAGCAGTTCTTC.